This T cell receptor (beta chain) was found in a study of T-cell memory formation after mild COVID-19. The table lists this clonotype with a few counts. Unmatched junction bases numbered 5, after V lost 0 bases and J lost 10 bases. The CDR3 is 16 amino acids. Per the germline V gene, CDR1 is MNHEY and CDR2 is SVGEGT. TCRdb independently ran MiXCR on the 5' RACE reads; one entry per CDR3 protein. The sample has approximately 350,000 distinct CDR3 sequences; around 28% are singletons. The clonotype was recovered from an adult woman who had mild COVID-19 (a few samples of this study predate the infection). Cell type and time point are not known. The chain couples TRBV6-2 or TRBV6-3 to TRBJ2-1, with 14 bases identical to TRBD2. Sequencing was performed on PBMCs or a T cell subset sorted from them (not recorded which). The CDR3 region has the DNA TGTGCCAGCAGTTACTCGAAGACTAGCGGGAGGGCCGAGCAGTTCTTC. It translates to CASSYSKTSGRAEQFF.